This passage covers 7 T cell receptor beta chains from one sample sequenced in a study of T cells after yellow fever vaccination. TCRdb analysed the 5' RACE reads with MiXCR anew, one entry per CDR3 protein. The sample lists approximately 47,000 distinct CDR3 sequences; 6% to 7% were seen once. This material consisted of PBMCs, either bulk or a sorted T-cell subset (CD4+, CD8+, memory, or dextramer-sorted; not recorded which), taken 45 days after the yellow fever booster vaccination. All receptors derive from a man in his thirties or forties who received the YFV17D yellow fever vaccine.

This clonotype was counted only a few times. One end of the junction is discordant with germline, which a read error may explain. The rearrangement joins TRBV4-2 to TRBJ1-5; 7 bases are shared with TRBD1. This CDR3 contains 15 residues. The germline V gene encodes CDR1 LGHNA and CDR2 YNFKEQ. The CDR3 loop is CASSQDGDSSQPQHF. CDR3 bases: TGTGCCAGCAGCCAAGACGGGGACAGCAGTCAGCCCCAGCATTTT.

The chain employs TRBV4-3 and TRBJ2-6, with D perhaps TRBD1 or TRBD2 (5 bases each). Germline-derived CDR1 and CDR2 are LGHNA and YSLEER. The CDR3 is 16 amino acids. The V gene lost 0 bases and the J gene lost 2 bases, with 8 bases spanning the gap. This CDR3 is CASSQDRGTGANVLTF. The DNA of the CDR3 is TGCGCCAGCAGCCAAGATCGGGGCACTGGGGCCAACGTCCTGACTTTC.

This clonotype turned up a few times. V is TRBV6-1 and J is TRBJ2-2; D is unclear. The V and J ends lost 4 bases and 1 base respectively, with 10 bases between them. The CDR3 extends over 15 amino acids. Germline assignment: CDR1 MNHNS and CDR2 SASEGT. The CDR3: CASSAPGLNTGELFF. CDR3 DNA sequence: TGTGCCAGCAGTGCTCCGGGCCTGAACACCGGGGAGCTGTTTTTT.

V usage is TRBV4-1 and J usage is TRBJ1-1; D remains unclear. V was shortened by 3 bases and J by 9 bases, with 14 bases between the two germline ends. CDR3 length: 13 amino acids. Germline CDR1 is MGHRA and CDR2 is YSYEKL. CDR3 loop: CASSHMGGQKAFF. CDR3 bases: TGCGCCAGCAGCCACATGGGCGGTCAGAAAGCTTTCTTT.

This clonotype showed up many times. V gene TRBV7-2 combines with J gene TRBJ1-2; D remains ambiguous. Germline V gives CDR1 SGHTA, CDR2 FQGNSA. The CDR3 runs 15 residues. V gave up 5 bases and J gave up 4 bases, with 17 bases separating them. CDR3 nucleotides: TGTGCCAGCAGCACCGACACGACCGTATTCTATGGCTACACCTTC. The encoded protein is CASSTDTTVFYGYTF.

This clonotype was counted many times. The chain combines TRBV18 with TRBJ2-7; 11 bases align to TRBD1. CDR1 and CDR2 from the germline V gene are KGHSH and LQKENI. V shed 7 bases and J 12 bases; nucleotides not matched to a gene: 8. The CDR3 runs to 12 residues. Here the CDR3 DNA reads TGTGCCAGCTACCCGGGACAGGGGGACTTGTACTTC. Amino acids: CASYPGQGDLYF.

This clonotype came up once. This chain links TRBV11-2 with TRBJ2-3; D is possibly TRBD1 (6 bases). Trimming cost V 5 bases and J 4 bases, with 13 bases left between them. The CDR3 has 14 amino acids. The germline V gene encodes CDR1 SGHAT and CDR2 FQNNGV. The CDR3 here is CASSQSGVADTQYF. The CDR3 DNA reads TGTGCCAGCAGCCAGTCAGGGGTTGCAGATACGCAGTATTTT.